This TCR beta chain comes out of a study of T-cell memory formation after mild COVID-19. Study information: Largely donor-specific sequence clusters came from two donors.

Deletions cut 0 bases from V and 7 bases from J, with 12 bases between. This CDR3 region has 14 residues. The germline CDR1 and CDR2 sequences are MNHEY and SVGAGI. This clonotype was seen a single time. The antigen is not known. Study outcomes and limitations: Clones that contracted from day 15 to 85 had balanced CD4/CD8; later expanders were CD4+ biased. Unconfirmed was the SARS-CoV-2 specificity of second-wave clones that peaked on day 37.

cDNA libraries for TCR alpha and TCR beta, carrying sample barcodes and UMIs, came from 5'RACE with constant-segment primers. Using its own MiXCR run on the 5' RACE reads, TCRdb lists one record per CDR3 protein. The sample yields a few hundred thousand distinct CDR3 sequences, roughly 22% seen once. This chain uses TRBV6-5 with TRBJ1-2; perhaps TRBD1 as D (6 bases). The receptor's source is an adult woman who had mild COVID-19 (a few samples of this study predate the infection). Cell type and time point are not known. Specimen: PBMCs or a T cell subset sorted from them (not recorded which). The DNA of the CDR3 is TGTGCCAGCAGTTACTCGAAATCCAGGGGTGGCTACACCTTC. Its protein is CASSYSKSRGGYTF.